This TCR beta chain was found in a study of shared clonotypes between healthy human individuals (dated by TCRdb to the early 2020s). Regarding the study in general: The cohort included a few men and a couple of women between 18 and 49 years of age. To increase sequencing depth and limit assay-specific biases, different laboratories used diverse techniques to prepare libraries and sequence TCR repertoires. Blood TCR repertoires of a handful of healthy adults were deeply sequenced to estimate repertoire size and the extent of clonotype sharing between individuals. For each donor, CD4 naive and CD4 memory were each run on three plates, CD8 naive on two plates, and CD8 memory on one plate. Leukapheresis yielded between about 0.94 and 10 billion PBMCs per donor. The study at large found these results: Because the study included only a small number of donors, the genetic and exposure-history diversity represented was limited. Rarefaction of sorted-subset datasets indicated incomplete sequencing despite the large sequencing depth. Larger estimated clonotype richness was generally found for naive subsets than for memory subsets. Across a few donors, 4.5% to 6.5% of naive CD4, 3% to 3.5% of naive CD8, 2.3% of memory CD4, and roughly 0.41% of memory CD8 clonotypes were shared. Sampling was restricted to blood, and TCR repertoires in tissues likely differ from the TCR repertoires found in blood. Pairwise subsampling indicated that sequencing depth was expected to affect the degree of clonotype sharing among donors. Compared with non-shared clonotypes, clonotypes shared by all four sorted-subset donors had higher generation probabilities.

Donors were healthy HIV-negative adults with no recently reported acute infections or vaccinations. All donors were Caucasian adults living in Nashville, Tennessee, USA. CD4+ T cells were enriched by magnetic negative selection, after which naive cells were positively selected on CD45RA and the negative fraction was taken as the memory subset. Blood was collected by leukapheresis, and PBMCs were isolated by Ficoll-Histopaque density gradient centrifugation and then cryopreserved in liquid nitrogen vapor phase. Purity and quantity of every magnetically sorted T cell population were checked by analytical flow cytometry. Each sorted fraction had its genomic DNA isolated and then quantified by UV absorbance on a Nanodrop 2000c. CDR1 MDHEN and CDR2 SYDVKM are derived from the germline V gene. Reading from cysteine to phenylalanine, the CDR3 counts 15 amino acids. This entry keeps only the CDR3 DNA: 45 bases, framed from base 1. From V the trimming removes 6 bases and from J it removes 5 bases, while the gene matches leave 10 bases of the junction unaccounted for.

TCR CDR3 regions were amplified from genomic DNA by multiplex PCR using the deep immunoSEQ assay. Extracted genomic DNA from each cell subset was distributed evenly across all wells of several immunoSEQ 96-well plates, and each plate was treated as a replicate. For sorted subsets, around 0.2 ug genomic DNA, equal to about 30,000 T cell genomes, was loaded into each replicate PCR. Purified libraries were measured with a Qubit 3.0 fluorometer, size-checked on a Bioanalyzer 2100, and measured again with the KAPA Library Quantification kit. Every immunoSEQ 96-well plate was sequenced on a separate single-read 150-cycle Illumina NextSeq 550 flow cell. The authors' pipeline ran thus. The immunoSEQ output contained only junctional sequences without quality scores, so filtering could not match that applied to full-length reads. To assign V/J genes and CDR3, sequences were annotated using PyIR, a Python wrapper for IgBLAST v1.9, with IMGT germline references. Reads with weak V/J assignments (E-value above 1e-6), missing CDR3, stop codons, out-of-frame junctions, or ambiguous translated residues were removed. V3J clonotypes were defined as sequences sharing an identical inferred V gene, J gene, and CDR3 amino acid sequence. Percentage overlap between repertoires was computed as shared unique clonotypes divided by the size of the smaller repertoire. Richness of each repertoire was evaluated using RTK rarefaction, the Chao1 estimator, and Recon v2.1 estimates of unobserved clonotypes. OLGA was used to compute generation probabilities for all TCRbeta clonotypes that the gDNA method yielded from four donors. TCRdb obtained this table from immuneACCESS and retained in-frame rearrangements with V and J assigned. These tables miss some clones; where compared with another copy, unresolved V genes account for less than half of the shortfall, and the remainder is unexplained. V, J and clone size are taken as reported in that table, and D and trimming were inferred from the DNA itself. Across this sample there are roughly 1,000,000 clones, with approximately 78% seen only once. Under 0.65% of the sample belongs to the ten largest clones.

This clone was observed once. Its specific antigen is unknown. Base qualities are not recorded, but no much larger clone differs from it by a single base. The rearranged chain carries TRBV28 and TRBJ2-5, with 9 bases matching TRBD1. The specimen sequenced was memory CD4+ T cells from PBMCs. Taken with the paper, the label for cell subset or site translates to: CD45RA-negative fraction. The sequence came from a man aged 18 to 35 in good health. Some clones in this sample may be carry-over from other donors' samples. The DNA sequence reads TGTGCCAGCAGCCAACAGGGGGCTAAGGGGGAGACCCAGTACTTC. This gives the protein CASSQQGAKGETQYF.